The 30 T cell receptor beta chains listed next were all sequenced from one sample in a study of cytomegalovirus exposure and HLA in healthy donors. In the PCR, 60 Vbeta and 13 Jbeta primers were used. The method was immunoSEQ multiplex PCR; TCRdb's version includes in-frame clones alone and lacks a portion of them. The repertoire holds about 180,000 clones, with under 85% as singletons. Sequenced: PBMCs. These receptors originate from a human donor in good health.

The chain has TRBV4-1 and TRBJ2-1; 13 nucleotides line up with TRBD2. The ends lost 1 base at V and 9 bases at J; junction bases unmatched: 6. CDR1 is MGHRA, CDR2 YSYEKL, per germline. This CDR3 contains 16 residues. In nucleotides, the CDR3 is TGCGCCAGCAGCCAAGCCGACGGGACTAGCGGGGTTGAGCAGTTCTTC. Its protein product is CASSQADGTSGVEQFF.

V gene TRBV29-1 combines with J gene TRBJ2-7; 7 bases are shared with TRBD1. Germline assignment: CDR1 SQVTM and CDR2 ANQGSEA. The CDR3 consists of 13 residues. Trimming cost V 4 bases and J 3 bases; bases outside gene matches: 6. The CDR3 spells CSVANRQGYEQYF. In DNA form, the CDR3 reads TGCAGCGTTGCGAATCGACAGGGCTACGAGCAGTACTTC.

This clone was counted between two and nine times. The rearrangement links TRBV19 to TRBJ1-2; TRBD1 matches 12 bases. The V gene's germline CDR1 is LNHDA and CDR2 SQIVND (reference sequence). V was clipped by 5 bases and J by 8 bases; unmatched bases: 12. There are 16 residues in the CDR3. The CDR3 DNA reads TGTGCCAGTAGTGTTCCAACGGGACAGGGGGCCTGGGGCTACACCTTC. Translation gives CASSVPTGQGAWGYTF.

V is TRBV7-8 and J is TRBJ1-2; possibly TRBD1 for D (6 bases). The ends were cut back, 2 bases at V and 0 bases at J, with 13 bases in the middle. CDR3 length: 16 residues. Germline loops: CDR1 SGHVS, CDR2 FQNEAQ. CDR3 in amino acids: CASSLRQGITNYGYTF. The CDR3 DNA follows: TGTGCCAGCAGCTTAAGGCAGGGGATTACTAACTATGGCTACACCTTC.

The chain combines TRBV11-3 with TRBJ2-3; 7 bases agree with TRBD2. CDR1 is SGHNT and CDR2 is YENEEA in the germline V gene. The CDR3 is made up of 16 amino acids. V gave up 1 base and J gave up 2 bases; unmatched junction bases: 6. This chain's CDR3 is CASSLGLAETTDTQYF. CDR3 bases: TGTGCCAGCAGCTTAGGGCTAGCGGAAACCACAGATACGCAGTATTTT.

This chain joins TRBV19 and TRBJ2-1; D uncertain. There are 14 residues in the CDR3. CDR1 and CDR2 from the germline V gene are LNHDA and SQIVND (reference sequence). V dropped 1 base and J dropped 8 bases, with 12 bases sitting between them. The CDR3 coding sequence is TGTGCCAGTAGTATAGGGTCGGGTTTAGATGAGCAGTTCTTC. It is translated as CASSIGSGLDEQFF.

V usage is TRBV9 and J usage is TRBJ1-2; 7 bases fit TRBD1. CDR1 and CDR2 from the germline V gene are SGDLS and YYNGEE. Trimming cost V 4 bases and J 1 base; bases outside gene matches: 13. The CDR3 is made up of 17 amino acids. The CDR3, as DNA: TGTGCCAGCAGCACGAGAAGAAACAGGGGTCTTAACTATGGCTACACCTTC. Translation gives CASSTRRNRGLNYGYTF.

The chain has TRBV25-1 and TRBJ1-1; no definite D call. V was pared by 5 bases and J by 1 base, with 5 bases between. Per the germline V gene, CDR1 is MGHDK and CDR2 is SYGVNS. The CDR3 is 12 residues long. The CDR3 DNA reads as TGTGCCAGCAGTCTAGGGAACACTGAAGCTTTCTTT. It yields the protein CASSLGNTEAFF.

The chain combines TRBV19 with TRBJ1-4; D not certain. Between the trimmed V and J ends, which lost 2 bases and 5 bases, there was a span of 15 bases. The CDR3 loop spans 16 amino acids. In germline, CDR1 is LNHDA, CDR2 SQIVND (reference sequence). The CDR3 nucleotides read TGTGCCAGTAGTATATGGTCGGGGAGCCTGAATGAAAAACTGTTTTTT. It codes for CASSIWSGSLNEKLFF.

The chain is built from TRBV6-6 and TRBJ1-4; D is unresolved. Trimming took off 11 bases at V and 2 bases at J, with 9 bases between the two ends. Germline V CDR1 and CDR2: MNHNY, SVGAGI (reference sequence). This CDR3 has 12 residues. The CDR3: CAVRGTNEKLFF. The CDR3 DNA sequence: TGTGCCGTGAGAGGGACTAATGAAAAACTGTTTTTT.

This clone was seen only a few times. The genes are TRBV7-8 and TRBJ1-1, with D hard to call. The germline gives CDR1 SGHVS, CDR2 FQNEAQ. V gave up 3 bases and J gave up 1 base, with 6 bases separating them. The CDR3 sequence is 13 residues long. CDR3 loop: CASSLGRNTEAFF. In DNA form, the CDR3 reads TGTGCCAGCAGCTTGGGGAGGAACACTGAAGCTTTCTTT. The full variable domain, with the rest looked up from reference TRBV7-8 and TRBJ1-1, is GAGVSQSPRYKVAKRGQDVALRCDPISGHVSLFWYQQALGQGPEFLTYFQNEAQLDKSGLPSDRFFAERPEGSVSTLKIQRTQQEDSAVYLCASSLGRNTEAFFGQGTRLTVV.

The chain links TRBV18 to TRBJ1-4; the D gene is possibly TRBD1 (5 bases). Trimming pared 4 bases from V and 4 bases from J, leaving 10 bases between. Germline assignment: CDR1 KGHSH and CDR2 LQKENI. This CDR3 has 14 amino acids. The CDR3 DNA reads as TGTGCCAGCTCACGGGCAGGGAATAATGAAAAACTGTTTTTT. This gives the protein CASSRAGNNEKLFF.

The J gene is TRBJ1-2, the V gene TRBV12-1; the D segment call TRBD1 is taken from the table without a DNA check. TRBV12-1 is tagged as a pseudogene. The CDR3 has 16 amino acids. The CDR3 loop is CASSCGQGQTNYGYTF. The CDR3 DNA reads TGTGCCAGCAGCTGTGGACAGGGGCAAACTAACTATGGCTACACCTTC.

The chain is built from TRBV7-9 and TRBJ1-5; possibly TRBD1 for D (6 bases). The CDR3 spans 14 residues. Germline CDR1 is SEHNR and CDR2 is FQNEAQ (reference sequence). V was trimmed by 5 bases and J by 7 bases, leaving 15 bases between them. In DNA, the CDR3 is TGTGCCAGCAGCCTGGGGGGGCAGGGACAGCCCCAGCATTTT. This translates into CASSLGGQGQPQHF. The variable domain in full, with the rest retrieved from reference TRBV7-9 and TRBJ1-5, is DTGVSQNPRHKITKRGQNVTFRCDPISEHNRLYWYRQTLGQGPEFLTYFQNEAQLEKSRLLSDRFSAERPKGSFSTLEIQRTEQGDSAMYLCASSLGGQGQPQHFGDGTRLSIL.

The chain employs TRBV2 and TRBJ2-5; the match to TRBD1 covers 11 bases. CDR1 and CDR2 from the germline V gene are SNHLY and FYNNEI. V lost 2 bases and J lost 5; bases outside the gene matches: 1. This CDR3 comprises 14 residues. The CDR3 is CASSERTGGETQYF. The CDR3 bases are TGTGCCAGCAGTGAAAGGACAGGGGGCGAGACCCAGTACTTC.

Written as DNA, the CDR3 is TGTGCCAGCAGCCTAAAGGGTATAAAGAGGACAGGGAATGGCTACACCTTC. The encoded protein is CASSLKGIKRTGNGYTF. The chain has TRBV21-1 and TRBJ1-2; TRBD1, the table's D call, was not compared with the DNA. TRBV21-1 is a pseudogene locus. This CDR3 is built from 17 residues.

CDR3 protein: CASSSDPGVEQFF. As DNA, the CDR3 is TGTGCCAGCAGCTCGGATCCCGGGGTGGAGCAGTTCTTC. This chain links TRBV9 with TRBJ2-1; D may be TRBD2 (5 bases). The V gene lost 4 bases and the J gene lost 10 bases, with 15 bases spanning the gap. The CDR3 length is 13 residues. The germline V gene encodes CDR1 SGDLS and CDR2 YYNGEE. The full variable domain, completed using reference TRBV9 and TRBJ2-1, is DSGVTQTPKHLITATGQRVTLRCSPRSGDLSVYWYQQSLDQGLQFLIQYYNGEERAKGNILERFSAQQFPDLHSELNLSSLELGDSALYFCASSSDPGVEQFFGPGTRLTVL.

This chain connects TRBV5-1 to TRBJ2-1; the match to TRBD2 covers 10 bases. The J segment lost 0 bases and the V segment lost 2 bases, leaving 8 bases of the junction unmatched. The CDR3 runs to 18 residues. Germline lookup yields CDR1 SGHRS and CDR2 YFSETQ. The CDR3 sequence is CASSFPLAGASSYNEQFF. The CDR3 nucleotides are TGCGCCAGCAGCTTCCCTCTAGCGGGGGCGAGCTCCTACAATGAGCAGTTCTTC.

This clone appeared a few times. The genes are TRBV19 and TRBJ1-1; 7 nucleotides agree with TRBD1. The CDR3 is 15 residues long. The V gene's germline CDR1 is LNHDA and CDR2 SQIVND (reference sequence). With V trimmed by 6 bases and J by 1 base, 8 bases remained unmatched. DNA for the CDR3: TGTGCCAGTAGAGCCAGGACAGGAAGGAACACTGAAGCTTTCTTT. It is translated as CASRARTGRNTEAFF.

This clone was counted a few times. The gene calls are TRBV2 and TRBJ1-4; weak D call: TRBD1 (5 bases). CDR1 SNHLY and CDR2 FYNNEI come from the germline V gene. This CDR3 comprises 17 residues. Deletions cut 6 bases from V and 0 bases from J, with 17 bases between. The CDR3 sequence is CASRDRGGFATNEKLFF. The CDR3 DNA reads TGTGCCAGCAGGGACCGGGGGGGGTTTGCAACTAATGAAAAACTGTTTTTT.

This chain links TRBV4-3 with TRBJ2-3, with 7 bases matching TRBD1. The length of the CDR3 is 17 residues. J was trimmed by 3 bases and V by 3 bases; bases with no gene match: 12. Germline-derived CDR1 and CDR2 are LGHNA and YSLEER. The CDR3 DNA follows: TGCGCCAGCAGCCACAGACAGGGAGTGAGTCCGACAGATACGCAGTATTTT. Translation: CASSHRQGVSPTDTQYF.

The CDR3 sequence: CASTWSLSSYEQYF. The CDR3, as DNA: TGTGCCAGCACTTGGTCACTGAGCTCCTACGAGCAGTACTTC. The chain employs TRBV2 and TRBJ2-7, with D uncertain. The CDR3 sequence is 14 residues long. Germline CDR1 and CDR2: SNHLY and FYNNEI. Between the trimmed V and J ends, which lost 7 bases and 0 bases, there was a span of 13 bases. The complete variable domain, with remaining parts taken from reference TRBV2 and TRBJ2-7, reads EPEVTQTPSHQVTQMGQEVILRCVPISNHLYFYWYRQILGQKVEFLVSFYNNEISEKSEIFDDQFSVERPDGSNFTLKIRSTKLEDSAMYFCASTWSLSSYEQYFGPGTRLTVT.

The chain combines TRBV11-3 with TRBJ1-1, with 7 positions matching TRBD1. J was trimmed by 0 bases and V by 5 bases; bases with no gene match: 6. The germline CDR1 and CDR2 sequences are SGHNT and YENEEA. There are 15 residues in the CDR3. Here the CDR3 DNA reads TGTGCCAGCAGCCCGACTGGGACAGTGAACACTGAAGCTTTCTTT. This encodes CASSPTGTVNTEAFF. The variable domain in full, with the rest retrieved from reference TRBV11-3 and TRBJ1-1, is EAGVVQSPRYKIIEKKQPVAFWCNPISGHNTLYWYLQNLGQGPELLIRYENEEAVDDSQLPKDRFSAERLKGVDSTLKIQPAELGDSAVYLCASSPTGTVNTEAFFGQGTRLTVV.

The chain employs TRBV7-8 and TRBJ2-3, with TRBD2 as a possible D gene (6 bases). The V end lost 8 bases, the J end lost 4 bases, and 16 bases lay between the germline ends. CDR1 and CDR2 from the germline V gene are SGHVS and FQNEAQ. This CDR3 has 14 amino acids. The CDR3: CASDERVWSDTQYF. The DNA of the CDR3 is TGTGCCAGCGATGAGCGGGTGTGGTCAGATACGCAGTATTTT.

V gene TRBV6-6 combines with J gene TRBJ1-5; D perhaps matches TRBD1 (5 bases). V gave up 4 bases and J gave up 3 bases, with 10 bases separating them. The germline gives CDR1 MNHNY, CDR2 SVGAGI (reference sequence). This CDR3 region has 14 residues. The CDR3 protein is CASSFDSYNQPQHF. CDR3 in DNA: TGTGCCAGCAGTTTCGACAGTTACAATCAGCCCCAGCATTTT.

V gene TRBV6-1 combines with J gene TRBJ1-1, with D perhaps matching TRBD1 (6 bases). CDR3 length: 16 amino acids. Germline V gene data show CDR1 as MNHNS and CDR2 as SASEGT. Trimming took 3 bases from V and 2 from J, leaving 16 bases between them. CDR3 protein: CASSDQGLVGNTEAFF. CDR3 coding DNA: TGTGCCAGCAGTGACCAGGGGCTCGTGGGTAACACTGAAGCTTTCTTT.

This clone was counted only a few times. J is TRBJ1-6 and V is TRBV2; 8 nucleotides line up with TRBD1. This CDR3 contains 16 residues. Germline V gene sequence: CDR1 SNHLY, CDR2 FYNNEI. V lost 2 bases to trimming and J lost 9 bases; unmatched junction nucleotides: 9. In nucleotides, the CDR3 is TGTGCCAGCAGTGAACGGGCAGGGGGCGGGAGTTCACCCCTCCACTTT. This sequence encodes CASSERAGGGSSPLHF.

The genes are TRBV11-2 and TRBJ2-2; 7 bases fit TRBD2. CDR1 and CDR2 (germline): SGHAT, FQNNGV. This CDR3 has 15 residues. V gave up 0 bases and J gave up 5 bases; unmatched junction bases: 3. CDR3 amino acids: CASSLESGGTGELFF. The CDR3 region has the DNA TGTGCCAGCAGCTTAGAATCGGGGGGTACCGGGGAGCTGTTTTTT.

V and J are TRBV27 and TRBJ2-3, with TRBD2 identical over 9 bases. Germline V lookup: CDR1 MNHEY, CDR2 SMNVEV (reference sequence). V trimming: 5 bases; J trimming: 3 bases; junction bases outside the gene matches: 6. The CDR3 consists of 15 residues. The CDR3 is CASSTLAGRTDTQYF. The CDR3 nucleotides are TGTGCCAGCAGTACCCTAGCGGGGCGGACAGATACGCAGTATTTT.

The chain recombines TRBV11-3 with TRBJ2-3, with D unresolved. The CDR3 covers 13 residues. The V gene lost 2 bases and the J gene lost 0 bases, with 3 bases spanning the gap. Germline V gene sequence: CDR1 SGHNT, CDR2 YENEEA. This CDR3 reads CASSLQSTDTQYF. CDR3 nucleotide sequence: TGTGCCAGCAGCTTACAAAGCACAGATACGCAGTATTTT.